This T cell receptor beta chain came from a study of pediatric ulcerative colitis. Here immunoSEQ multiplex PCR was the method, and the copy in TCRdb shows in-frame clones only, minus some. The repertoire holds tens of thousands of clones, with around 85% as singletons. CDR1 and CDR2 from the germline V gene are SEHNR and FQNEAQ (reference sequence). CDR3 size: 12 residues. V was pared by 5 bases and J by 4 bases, with 9 bases between. This rearrangement joins TRBV7-9 to TRBJ2-7; TRBD2 is a possible D gene (5 bases). The origin of this receptor is a boy under 18 with severe ulcerative colitis. Sequenced input: blood. CDR3 DNA sequence: TGTGCCAGCAGCACGGGAAGGTACGAGCAGTACTTC. The encoded protein is CASSTGRYEQYF.